This TCR beta chain originates from a study of metastatic and nonmetastatic thyroid tumors. In the original processing: To classify distant metastasis in papillary thyroid cancer, a model was built from CDR3 differences across clinicopathological groups. TCRdb ran MiXCR on the PCR reads. TCRdb assigned the V and J calls; the authors' analysis was not used. This table holds thousands of clones, roughly a third found once. Patients were all untreated before their thyroid surgery. Study results and caveats: In blood and tumor, TCR beta diversity was reportedly significantly higher in malignant thyroid tumors than in benign nodules.

A word on this clone: What it recognizes is unknown.

This CDR3 is built from 14 residues. V trimming: 3 bases; J trimming: 7 bases; junction bases outside the gene matches: 7. The germline V gene encodes CDR1 KGHSH and CDR2 LQKENI. The rearrangement uses TRBV18 and TRBJ2-7; TRBD1 agrees at 9 bases. The source of this sequence is a female donor with papillary thyroid cancer or a benign thyroid nodule (not recorded which). Some clones in this sample may be carry-over from other donors' samples. Sequenced input: tumor tissue. CDR3 residues: CASSPGQGLWEQYF. In DNA, the CDR3 is TGTGCCAGCTCACCGGGACAGGGTTTGTGGGAGCAGTACTTC.